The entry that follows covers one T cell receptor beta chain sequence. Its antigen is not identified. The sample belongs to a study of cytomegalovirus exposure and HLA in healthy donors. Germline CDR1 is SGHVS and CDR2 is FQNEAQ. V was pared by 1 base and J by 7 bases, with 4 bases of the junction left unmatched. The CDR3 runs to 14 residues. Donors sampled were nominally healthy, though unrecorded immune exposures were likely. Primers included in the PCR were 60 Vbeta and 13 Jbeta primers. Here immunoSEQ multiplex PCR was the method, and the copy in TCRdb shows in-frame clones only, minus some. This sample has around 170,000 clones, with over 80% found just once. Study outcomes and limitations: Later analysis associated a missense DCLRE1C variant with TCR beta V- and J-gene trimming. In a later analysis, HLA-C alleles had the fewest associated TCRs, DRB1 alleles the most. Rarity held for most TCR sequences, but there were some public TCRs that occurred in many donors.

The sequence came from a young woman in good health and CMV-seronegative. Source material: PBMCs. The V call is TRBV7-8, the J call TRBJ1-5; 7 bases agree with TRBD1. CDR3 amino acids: CASSLGQGGQPQHF. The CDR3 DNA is TGTGCCAGCAGCTTAGGACAGGGTGGACAGCCCCAGCATTTT.